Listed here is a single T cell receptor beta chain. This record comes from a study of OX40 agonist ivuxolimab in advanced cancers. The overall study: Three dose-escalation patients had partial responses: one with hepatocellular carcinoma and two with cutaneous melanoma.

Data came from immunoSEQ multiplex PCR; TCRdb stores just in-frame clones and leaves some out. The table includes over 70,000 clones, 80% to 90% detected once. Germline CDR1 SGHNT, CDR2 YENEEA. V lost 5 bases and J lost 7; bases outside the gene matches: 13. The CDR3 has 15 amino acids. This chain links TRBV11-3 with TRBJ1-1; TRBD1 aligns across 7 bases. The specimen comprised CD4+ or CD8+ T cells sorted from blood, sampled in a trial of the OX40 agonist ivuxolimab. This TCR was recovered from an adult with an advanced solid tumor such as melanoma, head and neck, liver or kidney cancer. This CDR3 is CASSPRGRQDGEAFF. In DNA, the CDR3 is TGTGCCAGCAGCCCTAGGGGGCGCCAAGACGGTGAAGCTTTCTTT.